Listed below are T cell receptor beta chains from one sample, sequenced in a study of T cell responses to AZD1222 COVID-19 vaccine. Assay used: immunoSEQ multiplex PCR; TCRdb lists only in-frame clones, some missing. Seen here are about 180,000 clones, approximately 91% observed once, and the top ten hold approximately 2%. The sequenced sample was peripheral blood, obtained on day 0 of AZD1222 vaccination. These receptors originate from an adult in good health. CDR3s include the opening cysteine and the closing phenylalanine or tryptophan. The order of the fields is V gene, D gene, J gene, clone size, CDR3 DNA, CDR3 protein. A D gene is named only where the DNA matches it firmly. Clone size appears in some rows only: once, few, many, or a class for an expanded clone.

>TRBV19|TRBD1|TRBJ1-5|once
TGTGCCAGTAGTTCCGGAGACAGGGTTAATCAGCCCCAGCATTTT
CASSSGDRVNQPQHF
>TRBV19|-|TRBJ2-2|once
TGTGCCAGTAGTAAGGATTGGTACACCGGGGAGCTGTTTTTT
CASSKDWYTGELFF
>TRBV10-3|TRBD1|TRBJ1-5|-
TGTGCCATCAGTGGCCAGGGGGGGCATCAGCCCCAGCATTTT
CAISGQGGHQPQHF
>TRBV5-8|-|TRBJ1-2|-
TGTGCCAGCAGCTTGGGGGCCCCTCCTTCCTATGGCTACACCTTC
CASSLGAPPSYGYTF
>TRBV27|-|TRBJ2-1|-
TGTGCCAGCGGAAGATGGGGGCCGTTCGATGAGCAGTTCTTC
CASGRWGPFDEQFF
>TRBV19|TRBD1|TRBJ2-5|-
TGTGCCAGTAGTATAGACAGAACAGGGGAGCAGGAGACCCAGTACTTC
CASSIDRTGEQETQYF
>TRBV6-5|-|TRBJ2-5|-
TGTGCCAGCAGTTACGGGGGAGAGACCCAGTACTTC
CASSYGGETQYF
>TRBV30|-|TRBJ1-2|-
TGTGCCTGGAGTGAGAGGGAAAGCTACACCTTC
CAWSERESYTF
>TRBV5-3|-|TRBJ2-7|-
TGTGCCAGAAGTTTCTCAGGGCACGAGCAGTACTTC
CARSFSGHEQYF
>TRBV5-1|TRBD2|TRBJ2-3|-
TGCGCCAGCAGCTGGGTTAGCGGGAGGGCCACAGATACGCAGTATTTT
CASSWVSGRATDTQYF
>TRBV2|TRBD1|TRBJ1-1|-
TGTGCCAGCACCGTGGACAGGGGGCTTGTTTTT
CASTVDRGLVF
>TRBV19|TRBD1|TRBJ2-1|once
TGTGCCAGTAGTTCCTTCCACGGGCAGGGGGAATACAATGAGCAGTTCTTC
CASSSFHGQGEYNEQFF
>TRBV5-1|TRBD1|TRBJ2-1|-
TGCGCCAGCAGCGTTGGACAGGTGGGTGAGCAGTTCTTC
CASSVGQVGEQFF
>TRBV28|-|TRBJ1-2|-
TGTGCCAGCAGTTTCCCTGTTGGCAGCAGCTATGGCTACACCTTC
CASSFPVGSSYGYTF
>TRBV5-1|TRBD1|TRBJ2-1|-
TGCGCCAGCAGCCCCGGGACAGACCCTAACAATGAGCAGTTCTTC
CASSPGTDPNNEQFF
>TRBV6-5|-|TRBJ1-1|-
TGTGCCAGCAGTTGGGACCCTAGGTGGGCTTTCTTT
CASSWDPRWAFF
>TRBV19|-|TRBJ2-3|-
TGTGCCAGTAGTATGTCGTACGGGCGCACAGATACGCAGTATTTT
CASSMSYGRTDTQYF
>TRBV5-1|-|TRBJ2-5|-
TGCGCCAGCAGCGGTGAAAGAGGGGAGACCCAGTACTTC
CASSGERGETQYF
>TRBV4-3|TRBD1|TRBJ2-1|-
TGCGCCAGCAGCCAAGATCCACAGGGGGCGCTTGACCCCTACAATGAGCAGTTCTTC
CASSQDPQGALDPYNEQFF
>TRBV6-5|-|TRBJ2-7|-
TGTGCCAGCAGTTACGGGGGCAGTCCGACCTACGAGCAGTACTTC
CASSYGGSPTYEQYF
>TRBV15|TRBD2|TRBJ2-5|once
TGTGCCACCAGCACGGAGCGGGGGGGCGACTTGGAGACCCAGTACTTC
CATSTERGGDLETQYF
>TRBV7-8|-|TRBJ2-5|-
TGTGCCAGCAGCCGCGCTCAAGAGGAGACCCAGTACTTC
CASSRAQEETQYF
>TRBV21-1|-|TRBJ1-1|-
TGTGCCAGCAGCGACCGGACGGGCCTGCAGATGAACACTGAAGCTTTCTTT
CASSDRTGLQMNTEAFF
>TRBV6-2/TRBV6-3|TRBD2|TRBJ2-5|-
TGTGCCAGCAGTTACTCGACTAGCGGGGGGGCGGTGACCCAGTACTTC
CASSYSTSGGAVTQYF
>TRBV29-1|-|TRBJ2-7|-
TGCAGCGTTCTCCGCGGTTTCGGCGAGCAGTACTTC
CSVLRGFGEQYF
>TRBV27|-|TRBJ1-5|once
TGTGCCAGCAGTTCCTGGGCCGAGCCCAATCAGCCCCAGCATTTT
CASSSWAEPNQPQHF
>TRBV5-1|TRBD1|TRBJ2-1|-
TGCGCCAGCAGCTACCGCTCGTACAGGGGGCGCGATGGGAATGAGCAGTTCTTC
CASSYRSYRGRDGNEQFF
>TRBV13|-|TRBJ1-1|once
TGTGCCAGCAGACCGGCAAGTTACTACACTGAAGCTTTCTTT
CASRPASYYTEAFF
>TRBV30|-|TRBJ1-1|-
TGTGCCTGGAGTGTGGGGGGTTCGGTAACTGAAGCTTTCTTT
CAWSVGGSVTEAFF
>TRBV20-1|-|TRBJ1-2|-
TGCAGTGCTAGTGAGAGGAACTATGGCTACACCTTC
CSASERNYGYTF
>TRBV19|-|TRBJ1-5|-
TGTGCCAGTAGTATTGGTCAGGGGAACGGAAGAAATCAGCCCCAGCATTTT
CASSIGQGNGRNQPQHF
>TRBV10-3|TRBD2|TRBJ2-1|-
TGTGCCATCAGTGAGCCTGGTGCGGGAGCGGGCAATGAGCAGTTCTTC
CAISEPGAGAGNEQFF
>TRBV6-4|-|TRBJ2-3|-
TGTGCCAGCAGTCTCGGGGCCACAGATACGCAGTATTTT
CASSLGATDTQYF
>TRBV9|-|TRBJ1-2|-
TGTGCCAGCAGCGCATCGTCGAGGCGGGGCGGTGGCTACACCTTC
CASSASSRRGGGYTF
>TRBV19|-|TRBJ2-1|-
TGTGCCAGTAGTGTCTCGGGACTGGGGATTGGCAATGAGCAGTTCTTC
CASSVSGLGIGNEQFF
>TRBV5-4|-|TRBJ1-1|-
TGTGCCAGCAGCTTGGGGGCAGGCCTGAGGGGACCTGAAGCTTTCTTT
CASSLGAGLRGPEAFF
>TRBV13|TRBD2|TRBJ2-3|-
TGTGCCAGCAGCTTACTAGCGGGGGGGGCGTTCCTCACGGATACGCAGTATTTT
CASSLLAGGAFLTDTQYF
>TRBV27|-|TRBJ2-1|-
TGTGCCAGCAGTTTAAGCCGAGTTCACAATGAGCAGTTCTTC
CASSLSRVHNEQFF
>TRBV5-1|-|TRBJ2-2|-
TGCGCCAGCAGCTTGTTAGGGTCAGGGTCCACCGGGGAGCTGTTTTTT
CASSLLGSGSTGELFF
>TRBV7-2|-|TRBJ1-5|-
TGTGCCAGCAGCTTGGAGGGACGGAGATATCAGCCCCAGCATTTT
CASSLEGRRYQPQHF
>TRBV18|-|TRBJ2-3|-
TGTGCCAGCTCACCGGACAGAAACCCCACAGATACGCAGTATTTT
CASSPDRNPTDTQYF
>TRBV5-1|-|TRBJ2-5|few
TGCGCCAGCAGCTTGTATAGTCCAGAACAAGAGACCCAGTACTTC
CASSLYSPEQETQYF
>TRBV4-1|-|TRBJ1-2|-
TGCGCCAGCAGCCAAGATGGAACTAGGGTCTTGCTTGGCTACACCTTC
CASSQDGTRVLLGYTF
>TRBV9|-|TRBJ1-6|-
TGTGCCAGCAGCGCGAGGTGGGGTGGTTCACCCCTCCACTTT
CASSARWGGSPLHF
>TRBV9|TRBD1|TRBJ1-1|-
TGTGCCAGCAGCGTAGGAGTACAGGGGGCCGAAGCTTTCTTT
CASSVGVQGAEAFF
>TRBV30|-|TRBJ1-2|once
TGTGCCTGGACCGCGGGGGTTTTGAACTATGGCTACACCTTC
CAWTAGVLNYGYTF
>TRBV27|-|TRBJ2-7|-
TGTGCCAGCAGTTTTATCGGGAACGAGCAGTACTTC
CASSFIGNEQYF
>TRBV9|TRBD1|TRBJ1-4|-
TGTGCCAGCAGCCCCCAGATCGGGACAGGGTCTGAAAAACTGTTTTTT
CASSPQIGTGSEKLFF
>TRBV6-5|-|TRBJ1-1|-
TGTGCCAGCAGTTACTCGAACCAGGGTCAATCGGCTTTCTTT
CASSYSNQGQSAFF
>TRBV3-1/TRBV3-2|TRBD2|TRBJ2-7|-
TGTGCCAGCAGCCATAGCGGGGGCCCCTACGAGCAGTACTTC
CASSHSGGPYEQYF
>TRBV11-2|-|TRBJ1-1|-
TGTGCCAGCAGCTTAGAAAGGATTAAGAACACTGAAGCTTTCTTT
CASSLERIKNTEAFF
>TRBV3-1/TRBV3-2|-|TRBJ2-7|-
TGTGCCAGCAGCCAATCCTACGAGCAGTACTTC
CASSQSYEQYF